This T cell receptor beta chain was sequenced in a study of identical twins. Healthy Caucasians supplied all donations. Overall study findings and caveats: Memory repertoires showed no such pattern, whereas abundant cord blood beta clonotypes carried fewer insertions. Out-of-frame alpha sequences common to twins exhibited a surplus of low generation probability.

A universal primer site was added by template switching, and unique molecular identifiers were carried by the cDNA. Via MiXCR, TCRdb re-called the 5' RACE reads, giving one row per CDR3 protein. The data show hundreds of thousands of distinct CDR3 sequences, with about 9.4% seen just once and approximately 0.89% held by the top ten. Trimming pared 0 bases from V and 3 bases from J, leaving 16 bases between. CDR1 and CDR2 from the germline V gene are SGHVS and FQNEAQ. The CDR3 extends over 17 amino acids. With regard to this clonotype: Its antigen is unidentified.

Another study also made use of these data, one on yellow fever vaccine responses in identical twins.

This sequence originates from a young woman in good health. J is TRBJ2-3 and V is TRBV7-8, with D uncertain. The sample consisted of PBMCs. This CDR3 is CASSLAVDPPGTDTQYF. For the CDR3, the DNA is TGTGCCAGCAGCTTAGCCGTGGATCCTCCCGGGACAGATACGCAGTATTTT.